Following are 22 T cell receptor beta chains from one sample sequenced in a study of T cells after posttransplantation cyclophosphamide. Using immunoSEQ multiplex PCR, the repertoire was profiled, and TCRdb retains in-frame clones only, with some absent. The data show 40,000 to 45,000 clones, with none appearing a single time. Input material: PBMCs. All receptors derive from a man aged 35 to 55 in good health, CMV-negative, and a related stem cell transplant donor.

This clone has at least ten counts. This sequence joins TRBV2 and TRBJ2-2, with TRBD1 matching over 7 bases. Per germline, CDR1 SNHLY and CDR2 FYNNEI. CDR3 size: 12 residues. The V and J ends lost 7 bases and 6 bases, in that order; junction bases with no gene match: 2. The DNA for the CDR3 is TGTGCCAGCATAGGGGGCGCCGGGGAGCTGTTTTTT. The encoded protein is CASIGGAGELFF. Drawing the rest from reference TRBV2 and TRBJ2-2, the complete variable domain is EPEVTQTPSHQVTQMGQEVILRCVPISNHLYFYWYRQILGQKVEFLVSFYNNEISEKSEIFDDQFSVERPDGSNFTLKIRSTKLEDSAMYFCASIGGAGELFFGEGSRLTVL.

This clone has ten or more counts. The DNA for the CDR3 is TGTGCCAGCAGCCCCCGACAGGGCCTCGACACCGGGGAGCTGTTTTTT. Translating it yields CASSPRQGLDTGELFF. V and J are TRBV11-2 and TRBJ2-2; 7 bases align to TRBD1. The CDR3 loop spans 16 amino acids. CDR1 and CDR2 from the germline V gene are SGHAT and FQNNGV. Germline trimming cut 5 bases from V and 3 bases from J; bases unmatched to any gene: 9.

This chain links TRBV25-1 with TRBJ2-1, with a weak D call TRBD2 (5 bases). CDR1 is MGHDK and CDR2 is SYGVNS in the germline V gene. With 1 base removed from V and 0 bases from J, the gap between germline ends came to 16 bases. CDR3 length: 18 residues. CDR3 in DNA: TGTGCCAGCAGTGAATGGGGAGCCTCTGAAAGCTCCTACAATGAGCAGTTCTTC. It translates to CASSEWGASESSYNEQFF.

This clone was observed at least ten times. This sequence joins TRBV19 and TRBJ1-4; D gene unclear. CDR1 LNHDA and CDR2 SQIVND come from the germline V gene (reference sequence). The CDR3 runs to 11 residues. V lost 2 bases, J lost 8 bases, and 3 bases lay in between. In DNA, the CDR3 is TGTGCCAGTAGTATATCGGAAAAACTGTTTTTT. It yields the protein CASSISEKLFF. The variable domain in full, completed from reference TRBV19 and TRBJ1-4, reads DGGITQSPKYLFRKEGQNVTLSCEQNLNHDAMYWYRQDPGQGLRLIYYSQIVNDFQKGDIAEGYSVSREKKESFPLTVTSAQKNPTAFYLCASSISEKLFFGSGTQLSVL.

This clone was recorded a few times. This rearrangement joins TRBV7-2 to TRBJ2-2, with 13 bases that match TRBD2. This CDR3 comprises 16 residues. The V gene end was trimmed by 5 bases and the J gene end by 4 bases; junction bases not matched to a gene: 4. Germline lookup yields CDR1 SGHTA and CDR2 FQGNSA. CDR3 nucleotide sequence: TGTGCCAGCAGCCCGACTAGCGGGAGGATCACCGGGGAGCTGTTTTTT. It encodes CASSPTSGRITGELFF.

This clone was detected a few times. The chain carries TRBV7-9 and TRBJ2-3; D ambiguous. Germline V gives CDR1 SEHNR, CDR2 FQNEAQ (reference sequence). Trimming cost V 10 bases and J 2 bases, with 16 bases left between them. This CDR3 comprises 14 residues. The DNA of the CDR3 is TGTGCCAACTCCCCACCGGGTAACACAGATACGCAGTATTTT. Translating it yields CANSPPGNTDTQYF.

The chain uses TRBV5-1 and TRBJ2-5; 10 bases are shared with TRBD1. Germline-derived CDR1 and CDR2 are SGHRS and YFSETQ. Losses at the gene ends were 3 bases for V and 7 bases for J; bases not matched to a gene: 12. The CDR3 contains 16 residues. CDR3 nucleotides: TGCGCCAGCAGCTCGTCTGACAGGGGGCTTCGGGGGACCCAGTACTTC. Translation gives CASSSSDRGLRGTQYF.

This clone showed up many times. This sequence joins TRBV19 and TRBJ2-3; 8 bases align to TRBD2. Germline V gene data show CDR1 as LNHDA and CDR2 as SQIVND (reference sequence). V dropped 3 bases and J dropped 0; count of bases not matched to a gene: 8. There are 17 residues in the CDR3. The CDR3 reads CASSIMAGGASTDTQYF. In DNA, the CDR3 is TGTGCCAGTAGTATTATGGCGGGAGGCGCTAGCACAGATACGCAGTATTTT.

This clone was seen more than once but under ten times. V is TRBV5-1 and J is TRBJ2-1; 11 bases fit TRBD2. CDR3 length: 16 residues. The V and J ends lost 2 bases and 2 bases, in that order; junction bases with no gene match: 3. Germline V gives CDR1 SGHRS, CDR2 YFSETQ. CDR3 loop: CASSFMTSGTYNEQFF. CDR3 in DNA: TGCGCCAGCAGCTTCATGACTAGCGGGACCTACAATGAGCAGTTCTTC.

This clone was observed many times. The chain links TRBV10-3 to TRBJ1-2, with 8 bases fitting TRBD1. The trim removed 0 bases at V and 6 bases at J, leaving 12 bases unmatched. Per germline, CDR1 ENHRY and CDR2 SYGVKD. The CDR3 has 17 residues. CDR3 nucleotides: TGTGCCATCAGTGAGTCGCTCAGGATTGCAGGGGGCGATGGCTACACCTTC. This sequence encodes CAISESLRIAGGDGYTF.

This clone was counted only a few times. The CDR3 bases are TGCGCCAGCAGCTCCTTGGGACAGGGGAGCTTTGGAAACACCATATATTTT. This gives the protein CASSSLGQGSFGNTIYF. The chain is built from TRBV5-1 and TRBJ1-3, with 10 bases lining up with TRBD1. The germline CDR1 and CDR2 sequences are SGHRS and YFSETQ. The CDR3 loop spans 17 amino acids. With 3 bases clipped from V and 3 bases from J, the junction kept 9 bases outside the gene matches.

V gene TRBV18 combines with J gene TRBJ2-7, with 9 bases identical to TRBD2. The germline V gene encodes CDR1 KGHSH and CDR2 LQKENI. The CDR3 has 13 residues. V lost 5 bases to trimming and J lost 3 bases; unmatched junction nucleotides: 2. As DNA, the CDR3 is TGTGCCAGCTCAGCACTAGCGGGCTACGAGCAGTACGTC. Encoded protein: CASSALAGYEQYV.

This clone was counted ten times or more. The V gene is TRBV7-2, the J gene TRBJ2-5, with 7 bases lining up with TRBD2. Germline values: CDR1 SGHTA, CDR2 FQGNSA. The length of the CDR3 is 16 residues. V was clipped by 2 bases and J by 1 base; unmatched bases: 7. The CDR3 DNA reads as TGTGCCAGCAGCTTAACTTTCGGGGGGAGCCAAGAGACCCAGTACTTC. Protein: CASSLTFGGSQETQYF. Filled out from reference TRBV7-2 and TRBJ2-5, the complete variable domain reads GAGVSQSPSNKVTEKGKDVELRCDPISGHTALYWYRQSLGQGLEFLIYFQGNSAPDKSGLPSDRFSAERTGGSVSTLTIQRTQQEDSAVYLCASSLTFGGSQETQYFGPGTRLLVL.

This clone was recorded many times. The V gene is TRBV5-1, the J gene TRBJ1-6; D perhaps matches TRBD1 (5 bases). The CDR3 runs to 14 residues. V lost 0 bases and J lost 4, with 5 bases in between. Germline-derived CDR1 and CDR2 are SGHRS and YFSETQ. CDR3 loop: CASSLEGYNSPLHF. The CDR3 coding sequence is TGCGCCAGCAGCTTGGAGGGGTATAATTCACCCCTCCACTTT.

This clone was observed a few times. The chain links TRBV15 to TRBJ2-5; TRBD2 matches 9 bases. Germline V gene data show CDR1 as LNHNV and CDR2 as YYDKDF (reference sequence). CDR3 length: 17 amino acids. The V segment lost 0 bases and the J segment 4 bases; nucleotides outside the gene matches: 9. The CDR3 DNA reads TGTGCCACCAGCAGAGACGGGCCGGGACTAGCCCCAGAGACCCAGTACTTC. As protein: CATSRDGPGLAPETQYF.

This clone occurred many times. The chain couples TRBV6-5 to TRBJ2-1; possible D gene TRBD2, 6 bases. V lost 3 bases to trimming and J lost 4 bases, with 13 bases between them. The CDR3 length is 15 residues. Germline V gives CDR1 MNHEY, CDR2 SVGAGI. The CDR3 bases are TGTGCCAGCAGTTATGGGGTAGCGGCGTACAATGAGCAGTTCTTC. Protein product: CASSYGVAAYNEQFF.

In this sample, this clone turned up many times. The V and J genes are TRBV5-1 and TRBJ1-5, with D perhaps matching TRBD1 (5 bases). The CDR3 covers 16 residues. Trimming pared 4 bases from V and 4 bases from J, leaving 18 bases between. Germline assignment: CDR1 SGHRS and CDR2 YFSETQ. In DNA, the CDR3 is TGCGCCAGCAGCCTGGCCCTTCAGGGAACGAATCAGCCCCAGCATTTT. It yields the protein CASSLALQGTNQPQHF.

This clone has more than one count but fewer than ten. The chain links TRBV6-1 to TRBJ2-7, with 8 bases identical to TRBD1. V lost 5 bases and J lost 6; bases outside the gene matches: 3. From germline, CDR1 is MNHNS and CDR2 SASEGT. The CDR3 contains 12 residues. The DNA of the CDR3 is TGTGCCAGCAGTTCCACAGGGGGCGAGCAGTACTTC. It is translated as CASSSTGGEQYF.

This clone has ten or more counts. The CDR3 nucleotides are TGTGCCAGTAGTATTTCCACAGTGAACACTGAAGCTTTCTTT. Translating it yields CASSISTVNTEAFF. The rearrangement uses TRBV19 and TRBJ1-1; the D is unclear. Deletions cut 3 bases from V and 0 bases from J, with 8 bases between. This CDR3 spans 14 amino acids. Germline-derived CDR1 and CDR2 are LNHDA and SQIVND (reference sequence). The variable domain in full, completed from reference TRBV19 and TRBJ1-1, reads DGGITQSPKYLFRKEGQNVTLSCEQNLNHDAMYWYRQDPGQGLRLIYYSQIVNDFQKGDIAEGYSVSREKKESFPLTVTSAQKNPTAFYLCASSISTVNTEAFFGQGTRLTVV.

This clone was recorded many times. The chain is built from TRBV29-1 and TRBJ2-2; the match to TRBD2 covers 7 bases. Germline CDR1 reads SQVTM; CDR2 reads ANQGSEA. The CDR3 sequence is 14 residues long. V shed 5 bases, J shed 1 base, and the junction held 4 bases outside the gene matches. This chain's CDR3 is CSVSKRGNTGELFF. Here the CDR3 DNA reads TGCAGCGTTTCGAAGCGGGGGAACACCGGGGAGCTGTTTTTT.

This clone was observed many times. The chain carries TRBV10-3 and TRBJ2-6, with TRBD2 as a possible D gene (5 bases). The ends were cut back, 2 bases at V and 0 bases at J, with 5 bases in the middle. Germline CDR1 ENHRY, CDR2 SYGVKD. This CDR3 spans 15 amino acids. The CDR3 sequence: CAISEGSSGANVLTF. DNA of the CDR3: TGTGCCATCAGTGAGGGGAGCTCTGGGGCCAACGTCCTGACTTTC.

Many counts were recorded for this clone. The V and J genes are TRBV7-9 and TRBJ1-2, with TRBD1 as a possible D gene (5 bases). The CDR3 has 13 residues. The V gene's germline CDR1 is SEHNR and CDR2 FQNEAQ (reference sequence). V lost 5 bases and J lost 6, with 13 bases in between. CDR3 in amino acids: CASSPPDSDGYTF. The DNA of the CDR3 is TGTGCCAGCAGCCCCCCTGACAGTGATGGCTACACCTTC.